Following are 20 T cell receptor beta chains from one sample sequenced in a study of T cell responses to AZD1222 COVID-19 vaccine. Data came from immunoSEQ multiplex PCR; TCRdb stores just in-frame clones and leaves some out. In the table there are around 120,000 clones, around nine tenths of which are singletons. The sequences come from peripheral blood, collected 28 days after the second AZD1222 dose. These receptors were obtained from an adult who received the AZD1222 COVID-19 vaccine.

V gene TRBV6-5 combines with J gene TRBJ1-6; D remains unclear. The CDR3 consists of 15 residues. Germline V gene data show CDR1 as MNHEY and CDR2 as SVGAGI. V shed 3 bases and J shed 9 bases, with 15 bases lying between them. The CDR3 is CASSYSTGGGSPLHF. The DNA for the CDR3 is TGTGCCAGCAGTTATTCGACGGGAGGCGGTTCACCCCTCCACTTT.

The chain employs TRBV6-4 and TRBJ1-4; TRBD1 matches at 9 bases. Germline lookup yields CDR1 MRHNA and CDR2 SNTAGT. The junction had 7 bases not matched to a gene; V was cut back by 4 bases and J by 7 bases. This CDR3 spans 15 amino acids. Here the CDR3 reads CASSATGTGTEKLFF. CDR3 nucleotide sequence: TGTGCCAGCAGTGCCACCGGGACAGGGACTGAAAAACTGTTTTTT.

The chain links TRBV3-1 (or the pseudogene TRBV3-2) to TRBJ2-1, with 10 bases lining up with TRBD2. The CDR3 has 18 amino acids. The ends lost 0 bases at V and 4 bases at J; junction bases unmatched: 9. Germline CDR1 reads LGHDT; CDR2 reads YNNKEL (reference sequence). CDR3 residues: CASSQDLGGLATYNEQFF. DNA of the CDR3: TGTGCCAGCAGCCAAGATCTTGGGGGACTAGCGACATACAATGAGCAGTTCTTC.

This chain uses TRBV7-9 with TRBJ1-4; 7 bases line up with TRBD1. There are 14 residues in the CDR3. V gave up 5 bases and J gave up 7 bases; unmatched junction bases: 7. Per germline, CDR1 SEHNR and CDR2 FQNEAQ (reference sequence). This CDR3 is CASSMRQGGEKLFF. The CDR3 coding sequence is TGTGCCAGCAGCATGAGACAGGGTGGTGAAAAACTGTTTTTT. The full variable domain, rest sourced from reference TRBV7-9 and TRBJ1-4, is DTGVSQNPRHKITKRGQNVTFRCDPISEHNRLYWYRQTLGQGPEFLTYFQNEAQLEKSRLLSDRFSAERPKGSFSTLEIQRTEQGDSAMYLCASSMRQGGEKLFFGSGTQLSVL.

This rearrangement joins TRBV6-5 to TRBJ1-1; TRBD1 is a possible D gene (6 bases). Trimming removed 1 base from V and 5 bases from J, with 11 bases in between. The CDR3 is made up of 14 amino acids. Germline loops: CDR1 MNHEY, CDR2 SVGAGI. The CDR3 bases are TGTGCCAGCAGTTACTGGGGCCAGGGGACTGAAGCTTTCTTT. Encoded protein: CASSYWGQGTEAFF.

The V gene is TRBV10-3, the J gene TRBJ1-5; no firm D call. The germline CDR1 and CDR2 sequences are ENHRY and SYGVKD. This CDR3 region has 12 residues. Trimming shortened V by 3 bases and J by 7 bases, and 7 bases separated the two germline ends. CDR3 DNA: TGTGCCATCAGTGAAGGAGAGCAGCCCCAGCATTTT. It is translated as CAISEGEQPQHF.

V and J are TRBV27 and TRBJ1-2; no definite D call. There are 12 residues in the CDR3. Per germline, CDR1 MNHEY and CDR2 SMNVEV (reference sequence). The V and J ends lost 5 bases and 7 bases respectively, with 11 bases between them. The CDR3 sequence: CASSPSKGGYTF. DNA of the CDR3: TGTGCCAGCAGTCCCTCAAAGGGTGGCTACACCTTC.

CDR3 in DNA: TGTGCCAGTAAGGGGGGCCCAACGAACACCGGGGAGCTGTTTTTT. Translation gives CASKGGPTNTGELFF. The V and J genes are TRBV19 and TRBJ2-2, with D perhaps given as TRBD1 or TRBD2 (6 bases each). V was pared by 7 bases and J by 0 bases, with 12 bases between. This CDR3 has 15 residues. The germline V gene has CDR1 LNHDA and CDR2 SQIVND (reference sequence).

The gene calls are TRBV27 and TRBJ2-7; no reliable D call. Trimming removed 4 bases at V and 2 bases at J, with 9 bases between. The V gene's germline CDR1 is MNHEY and CDR2 SMNVEV (reference sequence). This CDR3 comprises 13 residues. This CDR3 is CASSSQGTYEQYF. The CDR3 nucleotides read TGTGCCAGCAGTTCACAAGGAACCTACGAGCAGTACTTC.

This chain uses TRBV28 with TRBJ2-1; no clear D gene. This CDR3 has 13 amino acids. Trimming removed 7 bases from V and 3 bases from J, with 10 bases in between. CDR1 and CDR2 (germline): MDHEN, SYDVKM. The CDR3: CASTEGNYNEQFF. In DNA, the CDR3 is TGTGCCAGCACCGAAGGAAACTACAATGAGCAGTTCTTC.

This CDR3 is CAWSVGSIGGRSNQPQHF. The DNA for the CDR3 is TGTGCCTGGAGTGTCGGTTCAATAGGCGGCAGGAGCAATCAGCCCCAGCATTTT. The V and J genes are TRBV30 and TRBJ1-5; unclear D gene. Trimming cost V 0 bases and J 1 base, with 19 bases left between them. Germline V gene data show CDR1 as GTSNPN and CDR2 as SVGIG (reference sequence). The CDR3 is 18 amino acids.

CDR3 loop: CAWSRGTEAFF. The CDR3 DNA sequence: TGTGCCTGGAGTAGGGGCACTGAAGCTTTCTTT. The chain joins TRBV30 to TRBJ1-1; maybe TRBD1 (5 bases). Trimming removed 2 bases from V and 4 bases from J, with 5 bases in between. The CDR3 extends over 11 amino acids. Germline V CDR1 and CDR2: GTSNPN, SVGIG (reference sequence).

The chain uses TRBV19 and TRBJ1-5; 9 bases align to TRBD1. J gave up 4 bases and V 6 bases, and 7 bases lay outside the gene matches. CDR1 and CDR2 (germline): LNHDA, SQIVND (reference sequence). The CDR3 is made up of 15 amino acids. In DNA, the CDR3 is TGTGCCAGTAGCCCAACCGGGACAGGGAATCAGCCCCAGCATTTT. Amino acid sequence: CASSPTGTGNQPQHF.

The chain is built from TRBV6-5 and TRBJ2-2; D possibly corresponds to TRBD1 (5 bases). The CDR3 runs to 15 residues. CDR1 is MNHEY and CDR2 is SVGAGI in the germline V gene. The V and J ends lost 5 bases and 1 base respectively, with 11 bases between them. The CDR3 reads CASSTGILNTGELFF. In nucleotides, the CDR3 is TGTGCCAGCAGTACAGGCATTCTGAACACCGGGGAGCTGTTTTTT.

This chain connects TRBV4-2 to TRBJ2-7; 10 bases align to TRBD1. CDR3 length equals 15 residues. The germline CDR1 and CDR2 sequences are LGHNA and YNFKEQ. The ends lost 4 bases at V and 2 bases at J; junction bases unmatched: 5. The CDR3 region has the DNA TGTGCCAGCAGCCTTATGACAGGGGGCACCTACGAGCAGTACTTC. Translating gives CASSLMTGGTYEQYF.

CDR3 DNA sequence: TGTGCCAGCAGCACCACAAGTATAGCAAATCAGCCCCAGCATTTT. As protein: CASSTTSIANQPQHF. The V and J genes are TRBV28 and TRBJ1-5; D is undetermined. The V gene lost 6 bases and the J gene lost 4 bases, with 16 bases spanning the gap. Germline V gene data show CDR1 as MDHEN and CDR2 as SYDVKM. This CDR3 has 15 residues.

The chain has TRBV5-1 and TRBJ1-1; D is perhaps TRBD1 (5 bases). CDR1 is SGHRS and CDR2 is YFSETQ in the germline V gene. V dropped 5 bases and J dropped 10 bases, with 21 bases sitting between them. This CDR3 has 14 amino acids. CDR3 loop: CASRRGEGDGGAFF. CDR3 sequence (DNA): TGCGCCAGCAGGAGAGGAGAGGGAGACGGGGGAGCTTTCTTT.

The rearrangement links TRBV18 to TRBJ1-3; 7 bases match TRBD1. V was clipped by 9 bases and J by 1 base; unmatched bases: 9. Germline-derived CDR1 and CDR2 are KGHSH and LQKENI. This CDR3 comprises 15 residues. Here the CDR3 DNA reads TGTGCCAGTTCTAAGGACAGGAATTCTGGAAACACCATATATTTT. This gives the protein CASSKDRNSGNTIYF.

This chain joins TRBV18 and TRBJ1-1; D unresolved. Trimming pared 3 bases from V and 4 bases from J, leaving 9 bases between. The germline gives CDR1 KGHSH, CDR2 LQKENI. This CDR3 contains 13 residues. The CDR3 is CASSPLRGTEAFF. The CDR3 region has the DNA TGTGCCAGCTCACCCCTGCGGGGCACTGAAGCTTTCTTT.

This rearrangement joins TRBV6-1 to TRBJ2-5, with 12 bases lining up with TRBD2. The length of the CDR3 is 15 residues. The V gene end was trimmed by 2 bases and the J gene end by 4 bases; junction bases not matched to a gene: 2. CDR1 MNHNS and CDR2 SASEGT come from the germline V gene. The CDR3 loop reads CASSELAGGPETQYF. In DNA form, the CDR3 reads TGTGCCAGCAGTGAACTAGCGGGAGGGCCAGAGACCCAGTACTTC.